This record concerns one T cell receptor (beta chain) sequence. Its cognate antigen is unknown. In the PCR, 60 Vbeta and 13 Jbeta primers were used. Profiled with immunoSEQ multiplex PCR; TCRdb holds only in-frame clones, not every one. The table includes around 140,000 clones, around four fifths detected once. The sample is drawn from a study of cytomegalovirus exposure and HLA in healthy donors. Study-level results: The study found most TCR sequences rare, yet found some public TCRs in many donors.

Germline V gene sequence: CDR1 SGHNT, CDR2 YYREEE (reference sequence). This CDR3 is built from 13 residues. Trimming took off 1 base at V and 3 bases at J, with 7 bases between the two ends. This sequence was found in a man aged 40-49 years in good health and CMV-seronegative. The chain recombines TRBV5-4 with TRBJ1-1; D possibly corresponds to TRBD1 (5 bases). Sequencing used PBMCs. The CDR3 DNA reads as TGTGCCAGCAGCTTGAACAGGTACACTGAAGCTTTCTTT. Residues: CASSLNRYTEAFF.